The T cell receptor beta chain under discussion was sequenced for a study of T cell responses to AZD1222 COVID-19 vaccine. As regards this clone: The antigen is not known.

This table comes from immunoSEQ multiplex PCR, and its TCRdb copy is limited to in-frame clones, with some not included. This sample has about 98,000 clones, with roughly 84% found just once. CDR3 length: 15 amino acids. Per germline, CDR1 SGHRS and CDR2 YFSETQ. Trimming pared 1 base from V and 4 bases from J, leaving 13 bases between. Study-wide results and limits: Regions left unmutated in variants are reportedly the target of nearly half of spike-specific TCRs.

This sequence was found in an adult in good health. J is TRBJ2-3 and V is TRBV5-1; D is undetermined. Sequenced material: peripheral blood, taken on day 0 of AZD1222 vaccination. The CDR3 coding sequence is TGCGCCAGCAGCTTGTTAGGAAGCTCGGCAGATACGCAGTATTTT. It specifies CASSLLGSSADTQYF.